The 2 T cell receptor beta chains given below trace back to one sample, sequenced in a study of CD8 T cells in ankylosing spondylitis. TCRdb processed the 5' RACE reads anew with MiXCR; each CDR3 protein has one entry. The table includes fewer than 400,000 distinct CDR3 sequences, roughly 14% detected once. The material sequenced was blood, either unsorted or a sorted T cell fraction (not recorded which). The receptor source for this set is a male donor with ankylosing spondylitis or in good health (not recorded which).

The gene calls are TRBV20-1 and TRBJ2-7; TRBD2 is a possible D gene (6 bases). V was trimmed by 2 bases and J by 6 bases, leaving 29 bases between them. The CDR3 is 18 amino acids. Germline assignment: CDR1 DFQATT and CDR2 SNEGSKA (reference sequence). CDR3 DNA: TGCAGTGCTAGAAAGAGGTTGGAGGGGCAGGGAAGCAGATTCGAGCAGTACTTC. It codes for CSARKRLEGQGSRFEQYF.

The chain combines TRBV18 with TRBJ2-6, with D maybe TRBD1 (8 bases). The CDR3 is 18 amino acids. Germline V gene sequence: CDR1 KGHSH, CDR2 LQKENI. V lost 2 bases to trimming and J lost 0 bases, with 14 bases between them. Here the CDR3 reads CASSPAGDRSSGANVLTF. CDR3 DNA sequence: TGTGCCAGCTCACCAGCGGGGGACAGGTCCTCTGGGGCCAACGTCCTGACTTTC. Combining the CDR3 with reference TRBV18 and TRBJ2-6 gives the whole variable domain NAGVMQNPRHLVRRRGQEARLRCSPMKGHSHVYWYRQLPEEGLKFMVYLQKENIIDESGMPKERFSAEFPKEGPSILRIQQVVRGDSAAYFCASSPAGDRSSGANVLTFGAGSRLTVL.